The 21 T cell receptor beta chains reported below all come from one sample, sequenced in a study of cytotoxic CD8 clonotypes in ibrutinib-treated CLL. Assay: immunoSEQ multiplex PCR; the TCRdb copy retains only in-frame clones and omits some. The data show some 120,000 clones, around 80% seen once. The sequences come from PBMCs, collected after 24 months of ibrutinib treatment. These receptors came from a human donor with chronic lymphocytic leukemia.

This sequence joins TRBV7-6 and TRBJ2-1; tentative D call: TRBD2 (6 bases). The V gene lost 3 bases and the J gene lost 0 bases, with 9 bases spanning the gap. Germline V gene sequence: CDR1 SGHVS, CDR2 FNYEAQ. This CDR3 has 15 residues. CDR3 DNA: TGTGCCAGCAGCTTGACTAGGGGCTCCTACAATGAGCAGTTCTTC. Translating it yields CASSLTRGSYNEQFF.

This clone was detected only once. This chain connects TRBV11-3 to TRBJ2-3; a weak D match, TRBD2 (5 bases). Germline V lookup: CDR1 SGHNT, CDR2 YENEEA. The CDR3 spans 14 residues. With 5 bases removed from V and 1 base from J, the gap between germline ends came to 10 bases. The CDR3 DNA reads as TGTGCCAGCAGCGAGGGTTGGGGCACAGATACGCAGTATTTT. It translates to CASSEGWGTDTQYF. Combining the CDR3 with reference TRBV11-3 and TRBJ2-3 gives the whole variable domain EAGVVQSPRYKIIEKKQPVAFWCNPISGHNTLYWYLQNLGQGPELLIRYENEEAVDDSQLPKDRFSAERLKGVDSTLKIQPAELGDSAVYLCASSEGWGTDTQYFGPGTRLTVL.

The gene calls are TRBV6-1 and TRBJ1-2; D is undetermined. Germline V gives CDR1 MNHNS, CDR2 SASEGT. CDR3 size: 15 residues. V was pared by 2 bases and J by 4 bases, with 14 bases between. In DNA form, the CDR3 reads TGTGCCAGCAGTGAAATTATAGGACCGCTCTATGGCTACACCTTC. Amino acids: CASSEIIGPLYGYTF.

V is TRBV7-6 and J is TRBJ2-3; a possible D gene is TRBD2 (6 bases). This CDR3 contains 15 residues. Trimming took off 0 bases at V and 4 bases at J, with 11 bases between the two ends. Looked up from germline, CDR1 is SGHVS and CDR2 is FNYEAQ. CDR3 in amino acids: CASSLAGAGADTQYF. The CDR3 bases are TGTGCCAGCAGCTTAGCCGGAGCGGGCGCAGATACGCAGTATTTT.

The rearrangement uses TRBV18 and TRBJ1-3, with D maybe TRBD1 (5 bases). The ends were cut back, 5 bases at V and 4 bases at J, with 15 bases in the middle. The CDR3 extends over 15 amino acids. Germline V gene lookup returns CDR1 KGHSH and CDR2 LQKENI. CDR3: CASSATEGVGNTIYF. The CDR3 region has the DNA TGTGCCAGCTCAGCGACAGAAGGTGTCGGAAACACCATATATTTT. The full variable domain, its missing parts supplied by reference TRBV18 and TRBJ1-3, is NAGVMQNPRHLVRRRGQEARLRCSPMKGHSHVYWYRQLPEEGLKFMVYLQKENIIDESGMPKERFSAEFPKEGPSILRIQQVVRGDSAAYFCASSATEGVGNTIYFGEGSWLTVV.

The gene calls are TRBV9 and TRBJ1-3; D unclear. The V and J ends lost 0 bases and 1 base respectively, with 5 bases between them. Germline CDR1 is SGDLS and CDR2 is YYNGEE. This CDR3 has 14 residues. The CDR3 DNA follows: TGTGCCAGCAGCGTAGTAGAATCTGGAAACACCATATATTTT. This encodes CASSVVESGNTIYF.

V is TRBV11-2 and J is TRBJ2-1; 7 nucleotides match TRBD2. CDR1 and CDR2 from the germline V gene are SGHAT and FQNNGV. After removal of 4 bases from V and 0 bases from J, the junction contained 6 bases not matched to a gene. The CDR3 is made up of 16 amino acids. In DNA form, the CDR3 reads TGTGCCAGCAGCTATAGCGGGTCCAGCTCCTACAATGAGCAGTTCTTC. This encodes CASSYSGSSSYNEQFF.

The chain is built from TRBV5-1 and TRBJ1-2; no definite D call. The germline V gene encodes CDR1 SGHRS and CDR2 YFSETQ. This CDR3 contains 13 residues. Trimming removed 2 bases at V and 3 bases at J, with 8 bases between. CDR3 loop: CASSFTSDYGYTF. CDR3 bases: TGCGCCAGCAGCTTTACCAGTGACTATGGCTACACCTTC.

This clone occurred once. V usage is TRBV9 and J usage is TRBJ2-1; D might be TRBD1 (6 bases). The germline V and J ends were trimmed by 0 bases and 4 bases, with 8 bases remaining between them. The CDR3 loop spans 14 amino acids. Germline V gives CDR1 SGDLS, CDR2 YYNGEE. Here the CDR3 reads CASSVDTGYNEQFF. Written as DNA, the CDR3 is TGTGCCAGCAGCGTAGACACAGGGTACAATGAGCAGTTCTTC.

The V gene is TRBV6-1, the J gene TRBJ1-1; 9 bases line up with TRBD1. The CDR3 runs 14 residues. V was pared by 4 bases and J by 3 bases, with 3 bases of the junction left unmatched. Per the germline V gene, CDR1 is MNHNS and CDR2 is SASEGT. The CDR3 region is CASSGTGGYTEAFF. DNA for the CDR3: TGTGCCAGCAGTGGAACAGGGGGCTACACTGAAGCTTTCTTT.

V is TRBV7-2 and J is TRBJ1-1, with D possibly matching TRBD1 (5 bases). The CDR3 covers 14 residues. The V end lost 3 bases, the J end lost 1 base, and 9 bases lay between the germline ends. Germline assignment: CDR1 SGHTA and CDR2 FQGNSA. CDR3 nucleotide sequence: TGTGCCAGCAGCTTTATCGACAGGAACACTGAAGCTTTCTTT. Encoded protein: CASSFIDRNTEAFF.

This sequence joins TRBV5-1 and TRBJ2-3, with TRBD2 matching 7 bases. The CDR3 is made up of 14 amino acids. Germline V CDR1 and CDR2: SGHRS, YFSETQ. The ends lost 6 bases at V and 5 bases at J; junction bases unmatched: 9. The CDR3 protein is CASTGLAGVDTQYF. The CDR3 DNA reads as TGCGCCAGCACGGGACTCGCGGGGGTAGATACGCAGTATTTT. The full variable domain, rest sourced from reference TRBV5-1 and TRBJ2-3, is KAGVTQTPRYLIKTRGQQVTLSCSPISGHRSVSWYQQTPGQGLQFLFEYFSETQRNKGNFPGRFSGRQFSNSRSEMNVSTLELGDSALYLCASTGLAGVDTQYFGPGTRLTVL.

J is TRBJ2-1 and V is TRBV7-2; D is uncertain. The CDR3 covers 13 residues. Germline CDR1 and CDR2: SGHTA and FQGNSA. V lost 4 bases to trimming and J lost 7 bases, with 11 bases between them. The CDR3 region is CASSSHRLNEQFF. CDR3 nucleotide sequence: TGTGCCAGCAGCTCTCACCGATTGAATGAGCAGTTCTTC.

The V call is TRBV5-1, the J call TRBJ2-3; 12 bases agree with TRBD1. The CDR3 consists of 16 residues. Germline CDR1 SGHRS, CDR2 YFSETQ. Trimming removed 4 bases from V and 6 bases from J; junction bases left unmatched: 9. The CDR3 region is CASSPGGTGGSDTQYF. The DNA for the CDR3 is TGCGCCAGCAGCCCGGGAGGGACAGGGGGCTCCGATACGCAGTATTTT.

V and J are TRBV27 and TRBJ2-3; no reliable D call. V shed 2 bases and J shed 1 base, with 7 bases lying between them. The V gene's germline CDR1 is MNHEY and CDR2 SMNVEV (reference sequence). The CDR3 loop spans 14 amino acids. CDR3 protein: CASSLIRGTDTQYF. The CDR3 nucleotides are TGTGCCAGCAGTTTAATAAGGGGCACAGATACGCAGTATTTT.

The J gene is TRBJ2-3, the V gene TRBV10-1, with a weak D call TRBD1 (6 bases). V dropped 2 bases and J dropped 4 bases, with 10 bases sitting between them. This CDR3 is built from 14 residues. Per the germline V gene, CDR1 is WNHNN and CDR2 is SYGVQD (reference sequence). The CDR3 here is CASSETTGPDTQYF. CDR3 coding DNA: TGCGCCAGCAGTGAGACAACAGGGCCAGATACGCAGTATTTT.

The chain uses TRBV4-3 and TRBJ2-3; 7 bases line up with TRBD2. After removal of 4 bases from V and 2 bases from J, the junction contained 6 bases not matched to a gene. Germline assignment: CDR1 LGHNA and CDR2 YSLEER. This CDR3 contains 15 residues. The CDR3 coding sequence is TGCGCCAGCAGCCTGGGGGGGGAGCCCACAGATACGCAGTATTTT. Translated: CASSLGGEPTDTQYF.

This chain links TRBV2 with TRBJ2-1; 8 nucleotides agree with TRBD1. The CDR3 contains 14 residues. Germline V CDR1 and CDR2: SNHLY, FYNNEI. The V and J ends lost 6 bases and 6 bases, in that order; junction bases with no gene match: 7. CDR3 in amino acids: CASRRTGLGNEQFF. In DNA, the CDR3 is TGTGCCAGCAGGAGGACAGGGCTAGGCAATGAGCAGTTCTTC.

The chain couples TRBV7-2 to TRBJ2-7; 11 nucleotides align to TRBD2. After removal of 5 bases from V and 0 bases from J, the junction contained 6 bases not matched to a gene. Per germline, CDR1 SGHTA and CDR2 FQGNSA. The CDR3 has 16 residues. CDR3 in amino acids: CASSPRLAGNSYEQYF. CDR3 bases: TGTGCCAGCAGCCCCCGACTAGCGGGGAACTCCTACGAGCAGTACTTC.

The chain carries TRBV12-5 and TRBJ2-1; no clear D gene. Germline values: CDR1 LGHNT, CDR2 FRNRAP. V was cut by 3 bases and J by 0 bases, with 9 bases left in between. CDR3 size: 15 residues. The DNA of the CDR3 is TGTGCTAGTGGTTTCCTTATTTTCTCCTACAATGAGCAGTTCTTC. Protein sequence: CASGFLIFSYNEQFF.

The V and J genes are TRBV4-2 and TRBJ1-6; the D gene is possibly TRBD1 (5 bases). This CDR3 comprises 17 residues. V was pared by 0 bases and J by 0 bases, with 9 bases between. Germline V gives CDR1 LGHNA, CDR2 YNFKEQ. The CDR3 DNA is TGTGCCAGCAGCCAAGATGGGGACGCCTCCTATAATTCACCCCTCCACTTT. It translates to CASSQDGDASYNSPLHF.